These 5 T cell receptor beta chains originate from one sample sequenced in a study of PD-1 blockade in mismatch repair-deficient tumors. Their cognate antigens are unknown. Generated by immunoSEQ multiplex PCR, the TCRdb table keeps only in-frame clones and is missing some. The sample includes nearly 9,000 clones, roughly 88% of them seen just once. Specified time point: roughly 10-day in vitro stimulation with candidate neoantigen peptide 7. The sample consisted of cells cultured in vitro, taken from a patient treated with pembrolizumab. The receptors come from an adult with mismatch repair-deficient cancer.

The genes are TRBV18 and TRBJ1-1, with no clear D. The length of the CDR3 is 15 residues. The germline gives CDR1 KGHSH, CDR2 LQKENI. V lost 0 bases and J lost 0, with 8 bases in between. The CDR3 here is CASSPPGELNTEAFF. CDR3 nucleotides: TGTGCCAGCTCACCACCAGGTGAACTGAACACTGAAGCTTTCTTT.

The CDR3, as DNA: TGTGCCAGCAGAGAGACAGGGGGCAAACGGGAGCAGTACTTC. Translated: CASRETGGKREQYF. The chain carries TRBV6-6 and TRBJ2-7; 10 nucleotides align to TRBD1. V lost 6 bases to trimming and J lost 7 bases; unmatched junction nucleotides: 9. CDR1 is MNHNY, CDR2 SVGAGI, per germline (reference sequence). The CDR3 extends over 14 amino acids.

The chain is built from TRBV4-1 and TRBJ1-5; 8 bases are shared with TRBD1. Trimming at V came to 1 base and at J to 6 bases, leaving 11 bases not matched to a gene. This CDR3 is 17 amino acids long. CDR1 is MGHRA, CDR2 YSYEKL, per germline. Here the CDR3 reads CASSQGPRGRSGQPQHF. Written as DNA, the CDR3 is TGCGCCAGCAGCCAAGGGCCCAGGGGGCGCTCGGGTCAGCCCCAGCATTTT.

The chain uses TRBV7-3 and TRBJ2-2; TRBD1 matches 7 bases. Unmatched junction bases numbered 7, after V lost 4 bases and J lost 5 bases. Germline CDR1 reads SGHTA; CDR2 reads FQGTGA. The CDR3 totals 15 residues. The CDR3 DNA reads TGTGCCAGCAGCTCCCAAGGGGGCTGGACCGGGGAGCTGTTTTTT. Amino acid sequence: CASSSQGGWTGELFF.

The table lists this clone with a few counts. The chain has TRBV9 and TRBJ2-1; D call uncertain. CDR1 is SGDLS and CDR2 is YYNGEE in the germline V gene. V lost 0 bases, J lost 8 bases, and 6 bases lay in between. The CDR3 is 12 amino acids. CDR3 nucleotide sequence: TGTGCCAGCAGCGTAGGATCCCATGAGCAGTTCTTC. This translates into CASSVGSHEQFF.